The T cell receptor beta chain described here comes from a study of shared clonotypes between healthy human individuals. This clone was observed a single time. TCRdb's copy holds only in-frame clones and misses some; the assay was immunoSEQ multiplex PCR. The data hold about 2.4 million clones, with 93% observed a single time. Recent vaccinations or acute infections were absent in the healthy HIV-negative adult donors. The germline V and J ends were trimmed by 0 bases and 6 bases, with 12 bases remaining between them. The CDR3 has 15 amino acids. Germline lookup yields CDR1 LGHNA and CDR2 YSLEER. The clonotype was recovered from a man between 18 and 29 years old in good health. Some clones in this sample may be carry-over from other donors' samples. Source material: naive CD4+ T cells from PBMCs. Subset given: CD45RA+ positively selected. This sequence joins TRBV4-3 and TRBJ2-1; perhaps TRBD2 as D (6 bases). The CDR3 nucleotides are TGCGCCAGCAGCCAAGATTCAGGGACTTCCAATGAGCAGTTCTTC. This encodes CASSQDSGTSNEQFF.